This is a list of T cell receptor beta chains from one sample in a study of cytomegalovirus exposure and HLA in healthy donors. Repertoires were generated with immunoSEQ multiplex PCR, while TCRdb's copy carries only in-frame clones and drops some. The sample has around 70,000 clones. Sequencing used PBMCs. The receptors were sampled from a boy younger than 18 in good health and CMV-seronegative. The CDR3 runs from the conserved cysteine through the conserved F or W. The D gene is left open where the match is weak.

TRBJ2-5 TRBV5-1 . CASSLDRVEETQYF TGCGCCAGCAGCTTGGACAGGGTGGAAGAGACCCAGTACTTC
TRBJ2-7 TRBV5-4 . CASSLNVQGGYEQYF TGTGCCAGCAGCTTGAATGTTCAGGGGGGCTACGAGCAGTACTTC
TRBJ2-3 TRBV5-5 . CASTRAPSSTDTQYF TGTGCCAGCACTCGAGCGCCGTCTAGCACAGATACGCAGTATTTT
TRBJ1-1 TRBV7-9 . CASSPGQNTEAFF TGTGCCAGCAGCCCAGGACAGAACACTGAAGCTTTCTTT
TRBJ2-3 TRBV30 TRBD2 CAWSAGSGGTDTQYF TGTGCCTGGAGTGCTGGTAGCGGGGGTACAGATACGCAGTATTTT
TRBJ1-5 TRBV28 . CASSLGWGGSNQPQHF TGTGCCAGCAGTTTAGGGTGGGGGGGAAGCAATCAGCCCCAGCATTTT
TRBJ1-3 TRBV6-6 . CASTPDLDSGNTIYF TGTGCCAGCACTCCCGATTTAGACTCTGGAAACACCATATATTTT
TRBJ1-4 TRBV19 . CASTAQTLGEKLFF TGTGCCAGTACAGCACAGACCCTTGGGGAAAAACTGTTTTTT
TRBJ2-4 TRBV4-2 TRBD1 CASSQGGTGVAKNIQYF TGTGCCAGCAGCCAAGGCGGGACAGGAGTAGCCAAAAACATTCAGTACTTC
TRBJ1-4 TRBV14 . CASSQVPGLYEKLFF TGTGCCAGCAGCCAAGTTCCAGGGTTATACGAAAAACTGTTTTTT
TRBJ2-3 TRBV20-1 . CSARARDTQYF TGCAGTGCTAGGGCCAGAGATACGCAGTATTTT
TRBJ2-3 TRBV29-1 TRBD2 CSVGRREETDTQYF TGCAGCGTTGGACGGCGGGAGGAGACGGATACGCAGTATTTT
TRBJ2-1 TRBV27 . CASSSSGALYNEQFF TGTGCCAGCAGTTCAAGCGGCGCCCTTTACAATGAGCAGTTCTTC
TRBJ2-7 TRBV7-2 . CASSLAVVGGGLTYEQYF TGTGCCAGCAGCTTAGCAGTTGTAGGAGGCGGGCTAACCTACGAGCAGTACTTC
TRBJ2-2 TRBV5-1 TRBD1 CASSYPGGSAGELFF TGCGCCAGCAGCTACCCAGGGGGATCGGCCGGGGAGCTGTTTTTT
TRBJ2-7 TRBV12-2 . CALPGVRYEQYF TGTGCCCTCCCGGGAGTCCGTTACGAGCAGTACTTC
TRBJ1-5 TRBV19 TRBD1 CASSTRTGSQPQHF TGTGCCAGTAGTACTCGGACAGGGAGTCAGCCCCAGCATTTT
TRBJ2-3 TRBV9 . CASSVGEADTQYF TGTGCCAGCAGCGTAGGGGAGGCAGATACGCAGTATTTT
TRBJ2-7 TRBV6-1 TRBD2 CASSEDAGGGAYEQYF TGTGCCAGCAGTGAAGATGCGGGCGGGGGGGCCTACGAGCAGTACTTC
TRBJ2-7 TRBV30 . CAWSADSGANYEQYF TGTGCCTGGAGTGCGGATTCGGGAGCTAACTACGAGCAGTACTTC
TRBJ1-5 TRBV19 TRBD1 CASSKATGTVGNQPQHF TGTGCCAGTAGTAAGGCGACCGGGACAGTGGGCAATCAGCCCCAGCATTTT
TRBJ1-6 TRBV4-2 . CASSQEAGGMGNSPLHF TGTGCCAGCAGCCAAGAGGCCGGGGGGATGGGGAATTCACCCCTCCACTTT
TRBJ1-2 TRBV5-1 . CASSLARAGHNYGYTF TGCGCCAGCAGCTTGGCCCGGGCAGGGCACAACTATGGCTACACCTTC
TRBJ1-1 TRBV7-3 TRBD1 CASSTRQGATEAFF TGTGCCAGCAGCACCCGACAGGGGGCCACTGAAGCTTTCTTT
TRBJ1-4 TRBV30 . CAWSGGGGEKLFF TGTGCCTGGAGTGGAGGGGGAGGGGAAAAACTGTTTTTT
TRBJ1-5 TRBV6-5 . CASSRGGLGQPQHF TGTGCCAGCAGCCGGGGGGGGTTGGGGCAGCCCCAGCATTTT
TRBJ1-6 TRBV30 TRBD1 CAGSETGGYNSPLHF TGTGCCGGGAGCGAAACAGGGGGCTATAATTCACCCCTCCACTTT
TRBJ2-7 TRBV7-2 . CASSPDYKQYF TGTGCCAGCAGCCCCGATTACAAGCAGTACTTC
TRBJ2-5 TRBV2 TRBD2 CASRAGGPWQETQYF TGTGCCAGCAGAGCGGGGGGGCCATGGCAAGAGACCCAGTACTTC
TRBJ1-2 TRBV7-9 . CASSLVPRRDGYGYTF TGTGCCAGCAGCTTAGTCCCTAGGCGGGACGGGTATGGCTACACCTTC
TRBJ1-2 TRBV11-2 . CASGGANYGYTF TGTGCCAGCGGGGGGGCCAACTATGGCTACACCTTC
TRBJ2-7 TRBV5-1 TRBD1 CASSSDRQGGEQYF TGCGCCAGCAGCTCGGACAGACAGGGTGGCGAGCAGTACTTC
TRBJ1-2 TRBV4-1 . CASSQVTQGFEYGYTF TGCGCCAGCAGCCAAGTAACCCAGGGGTTTGAGTATGGCTACACCTTC
TRBJ2-7 TRBV4-2 TRBD2 CASSQGLAGVLPYEQYF TGTGCCAGCAGCCAGGGACTAGCGGGAGTGTTACCCTACGAGCAGTACTTC
TRBJ2-5 TRBV10-3 . CAISETGIQETQYF TGTGCCATCAGTGAGACCGGGATACAAGAGACCCAGTACTTC